The 29 T cell receptor beta chains listed next were all sequenced from one sample in a study of blood T cell repertoires in COVID-19. Assay: immunoSEQ multiplex PCR; the TCRdb copy retains only in-frame clones and omits some. The data show 200,000 to 250,000 clones, roughly 80% seen once. The sequenced sample was peripheral blood. The receptor set was obtained from a woman between 50 and 59 years old with acute or convalescent COVID-19.

The chain links TRBV2 to TRBJ1-6; 8 positions agree with TRBD1. Trimming at V came to 6 bases and at J to 5 bases, leaving 3 bases not matched to a gene. Germline V gene sequence: CDR1 SNHLY, CDR2 FYNNEI. CDR3 size: 14 residues. As DNA, the CDR3 is TGTGCCAGCAGAATGGGACAGGATAATTCACCCCTCCACTTT. Encoded protein: CASRMGQDNSPLHF.

V gene TRBV12-3 or TRBV12-4 combines with J gene TRBJ1-2, with D hard to call. V dropped 8 bases and J dropped 7 bases, with 17 bases sitting between them. This CDR3 is 13 amino acids long. The CDR3 loop reads CASSGLDPVGYTF. The CDR3 nucleotides are TGTGCCAGCTCGGGATTGGATCCAGTTGGCTACACCTTC.

This clone was counted between two and nine times. The V call is TRBV2, the J call TRBJ1-5, with D possibly matching TRBD1 (6 bases). CDR3 length: 15 amino acids. V lost 4 bases, J lost 6 bases, and 16 bases lay in between. From germline, CDR1 is SNHLY and CDR2 FYNNEI. In DNA, the CDR3 is TGTGCCAGCAGTGTCGGACAGACCTTGACTCAGCCCCAGCATTTT. Its protein product is CASSVGQTLTQPQHF.

This chain connects TRBV5-6 to TRBJ2-7, with 9 bases matching TRBD1. This CDR3 spans 15 amino acids. Losses at the gene ends were 4 bases for V and 2 bases for J; bases not matched to a gene: 7. The germline V gene has CDR1 SGHDT and CDR2 YYEEEE. Written as DNA, the CDR3 is TGTGCCAGCAGCGGGGTACAGGGGGCGACCTACGAGCAGTACTTC. Translated: CASSGVQGATYEQYF.

The V call is TRBV12-2, the J call TRBJ2-7; the table's D call TRBD1 went unverified against the DNA. TRBV12-2 is described as a pseudogene. The CDR3 extends over 13 amino acids. This CDR3 is CASRFQGAYEQYF. CDR3 in DNA: TGTGCAAGTCGCTTCCAGGGGGCCTACGAGCAGTACTTC.

This clone was recorded a few times. The J gene is TRBJ2-1, the V gene TRBV7-9; possibly TRBD2 for D (6 bases). Germline-derived CDR1 and CDR2 are SEHNR and FQNEAQ (reference sequence). V lost 0 bases and J 9 bases, leaving 12 bases between the germline ends. The CDR3 sequence is 14 residues long. In DNA form, the CDR3 reads TGTGCCAGCAGCTTAGCGGGAGGAACCCTTGAGCAGTTCTTC. As protein: CASSLAGGTLEQFF.

The gene calls are TRBV7-2 and TRBJ1-5; D gene uncertain. With 8 bases removed from V and 7 bases from J, the gap between germline ends came to 9 bases. CDR1 and CDR2 from the germline V gene are SGHTA and FQGNSA. This CDR3 is 11 amino acids long. This chain's CDR3 is CASGLRQPQHF. The CDR3 nucleotides read TGTGCCAGCGGGCTAAGGCAGCCCCAGCATTTT.

CDR3 in amino acids: CASSLAAGNTIYF. DNA for the CDR3: TGTGCCAGCAGTTTGGCGGCTGGAAACACCATATATTTT. The chain couples TRBV12-3 or TRBV12-4 to TRBJ1-3; the D is unclear. Between the trimmed V and J ends, which lost 3 bases and 2 bases, there was a span of 5 bases. The CDR3 has 13 amino acids.

This sequence joins TRBV9 and TRBJ2-7, with D unclear. The CDR3 consists of 14 residues. The V gene's germline CDR1 is SGDLS and CDR2 YYNGEE. V was clipped by 4 bases and J by 2 bases, with 13 bases between them. The DNA of the CDR3 is TGTGCCAGCAGCCGAACTCGTGCAACCTACGAGCAGTACTTC. Encoded protein: CASSRTRATYEQYF.

This chain connects TRBV6-2 or TRBV6-3 to TRBJ2-7; D may be TRBD1 (6 bases). Per germline, CDR1 MNHEY and CDR2 SVGEGT. Trimming cost V 6 bases and J 2 bases, with 11 bases left between them. The CDR3 has 13 amino acids. CDR3 nucleotides: TGTGCCAGCAGCCGGACAGCGCCCTACGAGCAGTACTTC. This codes for CASSRTAPYEQYF.

Comment on this clone: At the DNA level, this CDR3 is encoded by other sequences in the same sample as well. This chain joins TRBV5-1 and TRBJ1-2, with D tentatively TRBD1 (6 bases). The length of the CDR3 is 14 residues. The germline CDR1 and CDR2 sequences are SGHRS and YFSETQ. The V gene lost 0 bases and the J gene lost 1 base, with 7 bases spanning the gap. DNA for the CDR3: TGCGCCAGCAGCTTGGAAGGGGGTAACTATGGCTACACCTTC. This codes for CASSLEGGNYGYTF.

The chain recombines TRBV5-1 with TRBJ1-2; possibly TRBD1 for D (6 bases). This CDR3 spans 17 amino acids. Trimming stripped 4 bases from V and 4 bases from J, with 23 bases between. Germline V gives CDR1 SGHRS, CDR2 YFSETQ. CDR3 nucleotides: TGCGCCAGCAGCAAGCGGGGGGGGCCCTACCCTCCCTATGGCTACACCTTC. As protein: CASSKRGGPYPPYGYTF.

The rearrangement joins TRBV4-1 to TRBJ1-6; 9 bases align to TRBD1. V dropped 0 bases and J dropped 10; count of bases not matched to a gene: 4. Germline CDR1 reads MGHRA; CDR2 reads YSYEKL. This CDR3 is built from 15 residues. CDR3 nucleotides: TGCGCCAGCAGCCAAGAGGACAGGGGAGGATCACCCCTCCACTTT. Its protein product is CASSQEDRGGSPLHF.

This rearrangement joins TRBV7-8 to TRBJ1-5; a weak D match, TRBD1 (6 bases). Per germline, CDR1 SGHVS and CDR2 FQNEAQ. V gave up 3 bases and J gave up 2 bases, with 8 bases separating them. The CDR3 has 14 residues. The CDR3 spells CASSFRGGNQPQHF. For the CDR3, the DNA is TGTGCCAGCAGCTTCAGGGGAGGCAATCAGCCCCAGCATTTT. The full variable domain, completed using reference TRBV7-8 and TRBJ1-5, is GAGVSQSPRYKVAKRGQDVALRCDPISGHVSLFWYQQALGQGPEFLTYFQNEAQLDKSGLPSDRFFAERPEGSVSTLKIQRTQQEDSAVYLCASSFRGGNQPQHFGDGTRLSIL.

This clone has a handful of counts. The chain has TRBV7-9 and TRBJ1-4; D uncertain. The CDR3 spans 14 residues. CDR1 and CDR2 from the germline V gene are SEHNR and FQNEAQ (reference sequence). The V gene lost 0 bases and the J gene lost 5 bases, with 7 bases spanning the gap. The CDR3 region is CASSLAGRNEKLFF. DNA of the CDR3: TGTGCCAGCAGCTTAGCCGGGAGAAATGAAAAACTGTTTTTT.

The chain has TRBV11-2 and TRBJ2-7; 7 nucleotides agree with TRBD2. CDR1 and CDR2 (germline): SGHAT, FQNNGV. V trimming: 3 bases; J trimming: 2 bases; junction bases outside the gene matches: 7. This CDR3 has 15 amino acids. The CDR3 is CASSFLPSGAYEQYF. CDR3 nucleotides: TGTGCCAGCAGCTTTCTGCCTAGCGGAGCCTACGAGCAGTACTTC.

This clone was found a few times. V gene TRBV7-8 combines with J gene TRBJ1-5; TRBD1 matches at 8 bases. Germline-derived CDR1 and CDR2 are SGHVS and FQNEAQ. This CDR3 spans 16 amino acids. The V gene end was trimmed by 0 bases and the J gene end by 2 bases; junction bases not matched to a gene: 3. CDR3 residues: CASSLAPGQGNQPQHF. The CDR3 DNA reads TGTGCCAGCAGCTTAGCACCGGGACAGGGCAATCAGCCCCAGCATTTT.

V is TRBV6-5 and J is TRBJ2-7; TRBD1 is a possible D gene (5 bases). There are 13 residues in the CDR3. Germline V gives CDR1 MNHEY, CDR2 SVGAGI. V lost 7 bases and J lost 2, with 12 bases in between. The CDR3 sequence: CASTDTLTYEQYF. The CDR3 DNA follows: TGTGCCAGCACGGACACTCTAACCTACGAGCAGTACTTC.

This rearrangement joins TRBV11-2 to TRBJ2-7; 10 bases agree with TRBD1. The CDR3 has 14 residues. Germline V gives CDR1 SGHAT, CDR2 FQNNGV. The V gene end was trimmed by 1 base and the J gene end by 12 bases; junction bases not matched to a gene: 9. CDR3 residues: CASSLGGTGEFRYF. CDR3 bases: TGTGCCAGCAGCTTAGGCGGGACAGGGGAATTTAGGTACTTC.

The chain couples TRBV28 to TRBJ1-2; 8 positions match TRBD1. V lost 3 bases to trimming and J lost 4 bases; unmatched junction nucleotides: 7. CDR1 is MDHEN and CDR2 is SYDVKM in the germline V gene. The length of the CDR3 is 15 residues. CDR3 loop: CASSFTGGQGYGYTF. In DNA form, the CDR3 reads TGTGCCAGCAGTTTTACAGGGGGGCAGGGCTATGGCTACACCTTC.

The J gene is TRBJ2-7, the V gene TRBV7-7, with TRBD2 matching 12 bases. V shed 5 bases and J 6 bases; nucleotides not matched to a gene: 17. The CDR3 is 18 residues long. Germline loops: CDR1 SSHAT, CDR2 FNYEAQ (reference sequence). The CDR3 loop reads CASSLPPGLAGIRPEQYF. For the CDR3, the DNA is TGTGCCAGCAGCCTCCCGCCCGGACTAGCGGGAATACGCCCCGAGCAGTACTTC.

This clone was recorded once. This chain links TRBV4-1 with TRBJ2-3; D is unclear. This CDR3 has 13 amino acids. In germline, CDR1 is MGHRA, CDR2 YSYEKL. Between the trimmed V and J ends, which lost 0 bases and 6 bases, there was a span of 7 bases. The CDR3 here is CASSQDMRDTQYF. The CDR3 nucleotides are TGCGCCAGCAGCCAAGATATGCGGGATACGCAGTATTTT.

The chain couples TRBV7-2 to TRBJ2-6; the D gene is possibly TRBD1 (6 bases). The CDR3 runs 16 residues. Germline CDR1 reads SGHTA; CDR2 reads FQGNSA. V dropped 3 bases and J dropped 2 bases, with 11 bases sitting between them. DNA for the CDR3: TGTGCCAGCAGCTTCGTGGGGGCCCCTGGGGCCAACGTCCTGACTTTC. Translation gives CASSFVGAPGANVLTF. Based on the CDR3 plus reference TRBV7-2 and TRBJ2-6, the full variable domain is GAGVSQSPSNKVTEKGKDVELRCDPISGHTALYWYRQSLGQGLEFLIYFQGNSAPDKSGLPSDRFSAERTGGSVSTLTIQRTQQEDSAVYLCASSFVGAPGANVLTFGAGSRLTVL.

This clone was counted once. The gene calls are TRBV28 and TRBJ2-4; maybe TRBD1 (7 bases). CDR3 length: 15 residues. Germline V CDR1 and CDR2: MDHEN, SYDVKM. V lost 3 bases and J 4 bases, leaving 13 bases between the germline ends. CDR3 protein: CASSLTGTWKNIQYF. The CDR3 DNA follows: TGTGCCAGCAGTTTGACAGGGACTTGGAAAAACATTCAGTACTTC. The whole variable domain, remainder taken from reference TRBV28 and TRBJ2-4, is DVKVTQSSRYLVKRTGEKVFLECVQDMDHENMFWYRQDPGLGLRLIYFSYDVKMKEKGDIPEGYSVSREKKERFSLILESASTNQTSMYLCASSLTGTWKNIQYFGAGTRLSVL.

The chain joins TRBV10-3 to TRBJ2-7; D is possibly TRBD2 (6 bases). CDR1 is ENHRY and CDR2 is SYGVKD in the germline V gene. The length of the CDR3 is 15 residues. V shed 2 bases and J shed 5 bases, with 16 bases lying between them. The CDR3 DNA reads as TGTGCCATCAGTGAGACTAGCCCTGCGAGGGACGAGCAGTACTTC. It encodes CAISETSPARDEQYF.

The V gene is TRBV19, the J gene TRBJ2-7; D not resolved. The germline V and J ends were trimmed by 5 bases and 2 bases, with 10 bases remaining between them. There are 13 residues in the CDR3. Germline CDR1 is LNHDA and CDR2 is SQIVND (reference sequence). The CDR3 is CASSLGRTYEQYF. The CDR3 DNA is TGTGCCAGTAGTTTAGGCAGGACCTACGAGCAGTACTTC.

The chain employs TRBV19 and TRBJ2-2, with D perhaps TRBD2 (6 bases). Germline-derived CDR1 and CDR2 are LNHDA and SQIVND (reference sequence). The CDR3 runs to 15 residues. Trimming shortened V by 7 bases and J by 1 base, and 13 bases separated the two germline ends. CDR3 region: CASIGRGLNTGELFF. CDR3 coding DNA: TGTGCCAGTATAGGGCGGGGCTTGAACACCGGGGAGCTGTTTTTT. Supplemented by reference TRBV19 and TRBJ2-2, the full variable domain reads DGGITQSPKYLFRKEGQNVTLSCEQNLNHDAMYWYRQDPGQGLRLIYYSQIVNDFQKGDIAEGYSVSREKKESFPLTVTSAQKNPTAFYLCASIGRGLNTGELFFGEGSRLTVL.

The J gene is TRBJ2-5, the V gene TRBV5-5, with D perhaps TRBD2 (7 bases). V dropped 4 bases and J dropped 5 bases, with 18 bases sitting between them. The CDR3 has 15 residues. Germline CDR1 SGHKS, CDR2 YYEKEE (reference sequence). The CDR3 DNA follows: TGTGCCAGCAGCCCCCCTTGGGGGGGCGGGGAGACCCAGTACTTC. Translated: CASSPPWGGGETQYF.

About this clone: A junction end diverges from the germline sequence, so it may reflect a read error. The V and J genes are TRBV7-7 and TRBJ2-3; 7 bases match TRBD1. The CDR3 extends over 15 amino acids. Germline values: CDR1 SSHAT, CDR2 FNYEAQ (reference sequence). CDR3 in DNA: TGTGCTAGCAGCCCACAGGGGACCGGCACAGATACGCAGTATTTT. Protein: CASSPQGTGTDTQYF.